These 20 T cell receptor beta chains originate from one sample sequenced in a study of PD-L1 blockade in urothelial cancer. TCRdb's copy holds only in-frame clones and misses some; the assay was immunoSEQ multiplex PCR. The data hold roughly 24,000 clones, with 80% to 90% observed a single time. This specimen consisted of PBMCs, obtained around atezolizumab (anti-PD-L1) treatment. These receptors were obtained from a man aged 55 to 70 with urothelial cancer.

This clone appeared a few times. This chain connects TRBV7-6 to TRBJ2-5; D possibly corresponds to TRBD2 (5 bases). V was clipped by 4 bases and J by 5 bases, with 14 bases between them. From germline, CDR1 is SGHVS and CDR2 FNYEAQ. The CDR3 extends over 14 amino acids. The CDR3 is CASSSPRGLETQYF. The CDR3 nucleotides are TGTGCCAGCAGCTCCCCCCGAGGGTTGGAGACCCAGTACTTC.

The chain combines TRBV7-2 with TRBJ2-7; TRBD2 matches at 7 bases. V shed 5 bases, J shed 3 bases, and the junction held 10 bases outside the gene matches. CDR1 is SGHTA and CDR2 is FQGNSA in the germline V gene. This CDR3 comprises 15 residues. The CDR3, as DNA: TGTGCCAGCAGCCAAGAGGTGGGAGGGAACTACGAGCAGTACTTC. This encodes CASSQEVGGNYEQYF.

The J gene is TRBJ2-5, the V gene TRBV11-1; 12 nucleotides match TRBD2. Germline V gene sequence: CDR1 SGHAT, CDR2 FQDESV (reference sequence). V lost 5 bases to trimming and J lost 7 bases; unmatched junction nucleotides: 11. The CDR3 is 16 residues long. The CDR3 spells CASSPSTSGGGWTQYF. DNA for the CDR3: TGTGCCAGCAGCCCGTCGACTAGCGGGGGCGGTTGGACCCAGTACTTC.

This chain uses TRBV28 with TRBJ1-2; the D gene is possibly TRBD1 (5 bases). The V end was cut by 7 bases, the J end by 5 bases, with 20 bases between. This CDR3 has 15 residues. Looked up from germline, CDR1 is MDHEN and CDR2 is SYDVKM. The CDR3: CASTPSRQRPYGYTF. CDR3 DNA: TGTGCCAGCACCCCCTCACGACAGAGACCTTATGGCTACACCTTC.

V usage is TRBV6-1 and J usage is TRBJ2-3; D perhaps matches TRBD2 (5 bases). Between the trimmed V and J ends, which lost 4 bases and 5 bases, there was a span of 25 bases. Germline values: CDR1 MNHNS, CDR2 SASEGT. The CDR3 totals 18 residues. Written as DNA, the CDR3 is TGTGCCAGCAGTGCCCTACCCCCGGGATTTTCTACGGGAGATACGCAGTATTTT. As protein: CASSALPPGFSTGDTQYF.

The count of this clone is one. The V and J genes are TRBV18 and TRBJ1-2, with TRBD1 as a possible D gene (5 bases). V shed 3 bases and J shed 1 base, with 9 bases lying between them. CDR3 length equals 14 residues. In germline, CDR1 is KGHSH, CDR2 LQKENI. CDR3 protein: CASSPVDSNYGYTF. In DNA form, the CDR3 reads TGTGCCAGCTCACCGGTCGACAGTAACTATGGCTACACCTTC.

The chain has TRBV7-6 and TRBJ2-7; the D gene is possibly TRBD1 (6 bases). The CDR3 consists of 13 residues. The V and J ends lost 5 bases and 1 base respectively, with 9 bases between them. CDR1 is SGHVS and CDR2 is FNYEAQ in the germline V gene. For the CDR3, the DNA is TGTGCCAGCAGCCAGGACAGTTCCTACGAGCAGTACTTC. Protein: CASSQDSSYEQYF.

This rearrangement joins TRBV19 to TRBJ1-2; 8 positions match TRBD1. The length of the CDR3 is 14 residues. J was trimmed by 3 bases and V by 8 bases; bases with no gene match: 8. CDR1 is LNHDA, CDR2 SQIVND, per germline (reference sequence). CDR3 bases: TGTGCCAGTTGGGGAGCGGACAGGGACTATGGCTACACCTTC. As protein: CASWGADRDYGYTF. Looking up the rest from reference TRBV19 and TRBJ1-2 gives the full variable domain: DGGITQSPKYLFRKEGQNVTLSCEQNLNHDAMYWYRQDPGQGLRLIYYSQIVNDFQKGDIAEGYSVSREKKESFPLTVTSAQKNPTAFYLCASWGADRDYGYTFGSGTRLTVV.

This chain connects TRBV6-6 to TRBJ1-1; D unresolved. Trimming pared 2 bases from V and 0 bases from J, leaving 7 bases between. The CDR3 covers 14 residues. From germline, CDR1 is MNHNY and CDR2 SVGAGI (reference sequence). The DNA for the CDR3 is TGTGCCAGCAGTTACGGAGGGTTGAACACTGAAGCTTTCTTT. Protein product: CASSYGGLNTEAFF.

The rearrangement uses TRBV7-8 and TRBJ2-1; D remains ambiguous. The germline gives CDR1 SGHVS, CDR2 FQNEAQ. The CDR3 is made up of 15 amino acids. Trimming stripped 1 base from V and 1 base from J, with 8 bases between. In DNA, the CDR3 is TGTGCCAGCAGCTTAGAACAGTATTCCTACAATGAGCAGTTCTTC. It translates to CASSLEQYSYNEQFF.

This chain uses TRBV18 with TRBJ2-5, with 14 bases lining up with TRBD2. Germline V gene lookup returns CDR1 KGHSH and CDR2 LQKENI. The CDR3 contains 20 residues. V lost 1 base, J lost 5 bases, and 15 bases stayed unmatched. As DNA, the CDR3 is TGTGCCAGCTCACCACAGATGAGGGGGACTAGCGGGAGCGGGTCCGAGACCCAGTACTTC. It yields the protein CASSPQMRGTSGSGSETQYF.

The chain has TRBV7-9 and TRBJ1-3; D unresolved. The CDR3 runs to 13 residues. Germline loops: CDR1 SEHNR, CDR2 FQNEAQ (reference sequence). V lost 5 bases, J lost 2 bases, and 7 bases lay in between. For the CDR3, the DNA is TGTGCCAGCAGCGTCGGGGCTGGAAACACCATATATTTT. This translates into CASSVGAGNTIYF.

CDR3 in DNA: TGCGCCAGCAGCTTGGGACTAGCGGGACAAGAGACCCAGTACTTC. Translating gives CASSLGLAGQETQYF. The rearrangement links TRBV5-1 to TRBJ2-5, with TRBD2 matching 11 bases. There are 15 residues in the CDR3. The trim removed 0 bases at V and 2 bases at J, leaving 0 bases unmatched. In germline, CDR1 is SGHRS, CDR2 YFSETQ.

This clone occurred a few times. V is TRBV9 and J is TRBJ2-3; D call uncertain. V was clipped by 4 bases and J by 4 bases, with 10 bases between them. This CDR3 has 13 residues. Germline V gene data show CDR1 as SGDLS and CDR2 as YYNGEE. The DNA of the CDR3 is TGTGCCAGCAGCCCCCGCGTATCAGATACGCAGTATTTT. Its protein product is CASSPRVSDTQYF.

The sample holds a few counts of this clone. The rearrangement links TRBV12-1 to TRBJ1-2; the table names TRBD1, a call not compared with the DNA. TRBV12-1 corresponds to a pseudogene. This CDR3 region has 14 residues. CDR3 nucleotides: TGTGCCAGCAGCTGCGACAGGGGGCTTGATGGCTACACCTTC. Translated: CASSCDRGLDGYTF.

J is TRBJ2-3 and V is TRBV6-1, with a tentative D call TRBD2 (6 bases). Deletions cut 4 bases from V and 4 bases from J, with 12 bases between. Germline lookup yields CDR1 MNHNS and CDR2 SASEGT. The CDR3 consists of 14 residues. The CDR3 DNA follows: TGTGCCAGCAGTGGACAGTCGGGGGCAGATACGCAGTATTTT. This codes for CASSGQSGADTQYF.

The chain recombines TRBV30 with TRBJ1-2, with D tentatively TRBD1 (6 bases). This CDR3 has 13 residues. V was shortened by 7 bases and J by 4 bases, with 16 bases between the two germline ends. The germline V gene encodes CDR1 GTSNPN and CDR2 SVGIG (reference sequence). CDR3 bases: TGTGCCTCCACGCCGGGACACCTCTATGGCTACACCTTC. Translated: CASTPGHLYGYTF. Combining the CDR3 with reference TRBV30 and TRBJ1-2 gives the whole variable domain SQTIHQWPATLVQPVGSPLSLECTVEGTSNPNLYWYRQAAGRGLQLLFYSVGIGQISSEVPQNLSASRPQDRQFILSSKKLLLSDSGFYLCASTPGHLYGYTFGSGTRLTVV.

This clone was seen more than once but under ten times. This chain uses TRBV5-6 with TRBJ2-5; 14 bases are shared with TRBD2. With V trimmed by 3 bases and J by 3 bases, 7 bases remained unmatched. This CDR3 has 17 residues. The germline gives CDR1 SGHDT, CDR2 YYEEEE. CDR3: CASSSYGLAGGKETQYF. CDR3 sequence (DNA): TGTGCCAGCAGCTCCTACGGACTAGCGGGAGGAAAAGAGACCCAGTACTTC.

The V gene is TRBV23-1, the J gene TRBJ2-1; tentative D call: TRBD2 (6 bases). TRBV23-1 counts as an open reading frame of uncertain function. This CDR3 has 16 residues. V was cut by 4 bases and J by 0 bases, with 13 bases left in between. CDR3 protein: CASSPRGVSSYNEQFF. CDR3 DNA sequence: TGCGCCAGCAGTCCCCGCGGGGTGAGCTCCTACAATGAGCAGTTCTTC.

In this sample, this clone turned up once. The V call is TRBV4-2, the J call TRBJ2-7, with TRBD1 matching over 7 bases. The CDR3 has 16 amino acids. With V trimmed by 0 bases and J by 2 bases, 7 bases remained unmatched. Germline V CDR1 and CDR2: LGHNA, YNFKEQ. The CDR3 DNA sequence: TGTGCCAGCAGCCAAGAGCTGGGACAGAGAACCTACGAGCAGTACTTC. Amino acid sequence: CASSQELGQRTYEQYF.